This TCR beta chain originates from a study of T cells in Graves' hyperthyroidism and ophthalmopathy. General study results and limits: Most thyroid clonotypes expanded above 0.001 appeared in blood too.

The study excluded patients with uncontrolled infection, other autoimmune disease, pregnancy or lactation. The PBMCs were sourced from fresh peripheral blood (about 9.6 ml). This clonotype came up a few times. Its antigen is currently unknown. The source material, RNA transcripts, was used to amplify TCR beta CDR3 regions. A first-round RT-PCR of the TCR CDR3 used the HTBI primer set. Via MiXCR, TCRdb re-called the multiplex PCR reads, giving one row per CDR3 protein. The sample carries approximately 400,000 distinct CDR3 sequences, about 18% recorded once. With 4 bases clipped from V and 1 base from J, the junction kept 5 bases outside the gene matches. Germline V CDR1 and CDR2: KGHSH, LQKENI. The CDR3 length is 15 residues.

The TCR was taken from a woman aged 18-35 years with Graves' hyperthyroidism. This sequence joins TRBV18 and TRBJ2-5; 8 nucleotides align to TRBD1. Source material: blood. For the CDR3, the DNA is TGTGCCAGCTCACAAGGGACAGGAGCCCAAGAGACCCAGTACTTC. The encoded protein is CASSQGTGAQETQYF.